The TCR beta chain described here comes from a study of CD8+CD57+ T cells in acquired aplastic anemia. Across the whole study: Sorted CD4+ and CD8+ cells yielded roughly 3.5 ug of DNA on average.

Those patients picked for sequencing had displayed CD8+CD57+ cell expansion on flow cytometry. Blood samples were obtained from patients who had received no prior therapy. This clonotype was detected a few times. Sequence at one end of the junction differs from germline and may be a read error. Using genomic DNA as the template, TCR beta VDJ and CDR3 profiling was carried out. MiXCR, run by TCRdb on the reads, gives a single entry per CDR3 protein. Of approximately 130,000 distinct CDR3 sequences in the sample, about 60% are singletons; the top ten hold approximately 28%. The CDR3 has 14 residues. Per the germline V gene, CDR1 is ENHRY and CDR2 is SYGVKD.

This TCR derives from a human donor with aplastic anemia. This chain joins TRBV10-3 and TRBJ1-4; weak D call: TRBD1 (5 bases). The sequenced sample was sorted CD4+, CD8+, or CD8+CD57+ T cells (not recorded which) from PBMCs. For the CDR3, the DNA is TGTGCCAGCAGTTACGGGGACGAGTATGAAAAACTGTTTTTT. Its translation: CASSYGDEYEKLFF.